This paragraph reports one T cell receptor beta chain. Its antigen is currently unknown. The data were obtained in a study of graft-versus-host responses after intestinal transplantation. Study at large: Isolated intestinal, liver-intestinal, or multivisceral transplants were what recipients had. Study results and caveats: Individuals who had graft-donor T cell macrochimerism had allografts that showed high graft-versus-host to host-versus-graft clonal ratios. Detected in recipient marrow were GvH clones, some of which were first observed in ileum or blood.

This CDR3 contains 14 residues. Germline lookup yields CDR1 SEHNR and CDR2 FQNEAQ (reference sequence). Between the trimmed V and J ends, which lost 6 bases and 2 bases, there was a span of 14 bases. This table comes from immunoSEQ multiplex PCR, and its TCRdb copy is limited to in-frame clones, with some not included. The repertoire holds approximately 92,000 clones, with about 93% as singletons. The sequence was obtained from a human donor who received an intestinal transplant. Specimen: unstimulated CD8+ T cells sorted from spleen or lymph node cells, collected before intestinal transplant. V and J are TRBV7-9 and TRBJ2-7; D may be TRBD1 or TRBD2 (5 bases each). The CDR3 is CASSPGQRTYEQYF. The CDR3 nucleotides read TGTGCCAGCAGTCCGGGGCAGCGAACCTACGAGCAGTACTTC.